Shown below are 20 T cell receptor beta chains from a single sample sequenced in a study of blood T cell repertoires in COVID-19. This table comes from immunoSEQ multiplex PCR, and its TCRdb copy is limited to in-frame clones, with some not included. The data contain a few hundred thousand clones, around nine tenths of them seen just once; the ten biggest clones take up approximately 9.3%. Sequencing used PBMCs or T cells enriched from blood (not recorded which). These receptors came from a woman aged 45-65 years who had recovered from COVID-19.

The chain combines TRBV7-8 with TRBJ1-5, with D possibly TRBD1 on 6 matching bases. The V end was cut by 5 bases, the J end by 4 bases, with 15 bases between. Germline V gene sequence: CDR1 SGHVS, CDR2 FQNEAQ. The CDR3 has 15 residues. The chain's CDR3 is CASSRDRSRNQPQHF. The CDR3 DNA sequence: TGTGCCAGCAGCAGAGACAGGTCAAGAAATCAGCCCCAGCATTTT. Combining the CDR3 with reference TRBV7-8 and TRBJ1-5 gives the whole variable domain GAGVSQSPRYKVAKRGQDVALRCDPISGHVSLFWYQQALGQGPEFLTYFQNEAQLDKSGLPSDRFFAERPEGSVSTLKIQRTQQEDSAVYLCASSRDRSRNQPQHFGDGTRLSIL.

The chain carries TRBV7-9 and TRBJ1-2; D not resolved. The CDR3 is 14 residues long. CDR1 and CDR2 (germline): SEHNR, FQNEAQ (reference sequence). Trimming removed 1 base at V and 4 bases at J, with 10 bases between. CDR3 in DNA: TGTGCCAGCAGCTTAGGGGCCCGATTCTATGGCTACACCTTC. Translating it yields CASSLGARFYGYTF. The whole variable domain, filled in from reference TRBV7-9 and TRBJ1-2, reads DTGVSQNPRHKITKRGQNVTFRCDPISEHNRLYWYRQTLGQGPEFLTYFQNEAQLEKSRLLSDRFSAERPKGSFSTLEIQRTEQGDSAMYLCASSLGARFYGYTFGSGTRLTVV.

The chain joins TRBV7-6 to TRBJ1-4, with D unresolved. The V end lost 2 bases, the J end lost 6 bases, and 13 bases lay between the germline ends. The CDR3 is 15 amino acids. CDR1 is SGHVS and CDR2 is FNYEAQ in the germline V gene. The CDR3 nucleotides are TGTGCCAGCAGCTTAACTCCCGCCTCTGATGAAAAACTGTTTTTT. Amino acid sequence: CASSLTPASDEKLFF. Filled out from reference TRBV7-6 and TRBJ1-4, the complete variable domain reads GAGVSQSPRYKVTKRGQDVALRCDPISGHVSLYWYRQALGQGPEFLTYFNYEAQQDKSGLPNDRFSAERPEGSISTLTIQRTEQRDSAMYRCASSLTPASDEKLFFGSGTQLSVL.

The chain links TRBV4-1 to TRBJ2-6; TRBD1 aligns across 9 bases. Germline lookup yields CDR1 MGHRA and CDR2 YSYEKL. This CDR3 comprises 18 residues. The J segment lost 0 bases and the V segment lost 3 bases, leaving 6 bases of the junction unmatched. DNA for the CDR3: TGCGCCAGCAGCCAGCCGGGACAGGGAAACTCTGGGGCCAACGTCCTGACTTTC. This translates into CASSQPGQGNSGANVLTF.

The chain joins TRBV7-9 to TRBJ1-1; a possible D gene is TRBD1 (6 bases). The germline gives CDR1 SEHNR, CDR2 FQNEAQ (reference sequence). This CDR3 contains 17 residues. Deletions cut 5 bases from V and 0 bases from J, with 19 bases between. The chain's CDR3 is CASSLEGSDRMNTEAFF. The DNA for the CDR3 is TGTGCCAGCAGCCTGGAAGGGAGTGACAGGATGAACACTGAAGCTTTCTTT.

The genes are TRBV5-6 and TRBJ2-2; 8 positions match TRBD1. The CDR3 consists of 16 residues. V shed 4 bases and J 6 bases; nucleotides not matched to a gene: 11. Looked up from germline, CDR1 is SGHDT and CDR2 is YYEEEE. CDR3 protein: CASSHKRTGPPGELFF. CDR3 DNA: TGTGCCAGCAGCCACAAACGGACAGGGCCCCCCGGGGAGCTGTTTTTT.

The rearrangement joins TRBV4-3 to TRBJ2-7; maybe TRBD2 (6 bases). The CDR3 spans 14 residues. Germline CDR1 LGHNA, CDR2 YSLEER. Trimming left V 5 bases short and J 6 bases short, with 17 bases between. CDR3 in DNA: TGCGCCAGCAGCTACTACCGGGACGGGGGCGAGCAGTACTTC. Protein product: CASSYYRDGGEQYF.

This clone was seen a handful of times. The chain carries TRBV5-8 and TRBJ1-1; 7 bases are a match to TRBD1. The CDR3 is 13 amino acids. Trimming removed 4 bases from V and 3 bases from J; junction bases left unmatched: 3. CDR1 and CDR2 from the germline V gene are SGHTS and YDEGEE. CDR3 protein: CASSLDRDTEAFF. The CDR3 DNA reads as TGTGCCAGCAGCCTCGACAGGGACACTGAAGCTTTCTTT. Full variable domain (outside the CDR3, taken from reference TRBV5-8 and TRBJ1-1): EAGVTQSPTHLIKTRGQQATLRCSPISGHTSVYWYQQALGLGLQFLLWYDEGEERNRGNFPPRFSGRQFPNYSSELNVNALELEDSALYLCASSLDRDTEAFFGQGTRLTVV.

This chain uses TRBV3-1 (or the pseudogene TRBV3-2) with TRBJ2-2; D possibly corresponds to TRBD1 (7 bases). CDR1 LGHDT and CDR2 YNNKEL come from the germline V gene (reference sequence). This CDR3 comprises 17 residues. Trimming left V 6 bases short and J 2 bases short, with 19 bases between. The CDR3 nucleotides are TGTGCCAGCAGGGTAAACAGACAGGGAGGAAACACCGGGGAGCTGTTTTTT. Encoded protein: CASRVNRQGGNTGELFF.

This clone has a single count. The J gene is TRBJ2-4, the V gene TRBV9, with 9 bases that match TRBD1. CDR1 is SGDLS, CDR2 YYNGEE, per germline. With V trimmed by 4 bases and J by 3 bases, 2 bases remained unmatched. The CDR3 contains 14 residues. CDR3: CASSLGQGKNIQYF. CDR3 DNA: TGTGCCAGCAGCTTGGGACAGGGCAAAAACATTCAGTACTTC.

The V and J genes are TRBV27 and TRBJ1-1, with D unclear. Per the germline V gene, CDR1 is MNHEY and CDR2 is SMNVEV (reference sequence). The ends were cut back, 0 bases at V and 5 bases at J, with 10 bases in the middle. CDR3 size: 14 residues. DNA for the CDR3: TGTGCCAGCAGTTTATCGTTCGCACGGACTGAAGCTTTCTTT. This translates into CASSLSFARTEAFF.

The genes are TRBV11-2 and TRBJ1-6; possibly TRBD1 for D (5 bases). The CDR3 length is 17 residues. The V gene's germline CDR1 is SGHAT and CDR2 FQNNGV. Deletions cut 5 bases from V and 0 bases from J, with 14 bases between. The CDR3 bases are TGTGCCAGCAGCACACGACAGTGGAGCTCCTATAATTCACCCCTCCACTTT. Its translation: CASSTRQWSSYNSPLHF.

The CDR3 loop reads CASSPHTEAFF. The CDR3 nucleotides are TGTGCCAGCAGCCCTCACACTGAAGCTTTCTTT. The rearrangement links TRBV9 to TRBJ1-1; D remains unclear. This CDR3 has 11 amino acids. Germline values: CDR1 SGDLS, CDR2 YYNGEE. V was shortened by 4 bases and J by 3 bases, with 4 bases between the two germline ends.

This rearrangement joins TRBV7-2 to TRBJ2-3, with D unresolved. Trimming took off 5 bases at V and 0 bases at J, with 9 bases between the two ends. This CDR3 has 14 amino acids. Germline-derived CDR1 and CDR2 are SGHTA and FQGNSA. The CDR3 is CASSPDTSTDTQYF. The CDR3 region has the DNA TGTGCCAGCAGCCCAGACACTAGCACAGATACGCAGTATTTT.

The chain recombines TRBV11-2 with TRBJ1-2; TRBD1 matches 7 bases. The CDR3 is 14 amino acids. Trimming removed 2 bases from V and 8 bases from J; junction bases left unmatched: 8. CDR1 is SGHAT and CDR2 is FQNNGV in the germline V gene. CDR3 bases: TGTGCCAGCAGCTTACCTACCACAGGGGCCGGCTACACCTTC. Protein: CASSLPTTGAGYTF.

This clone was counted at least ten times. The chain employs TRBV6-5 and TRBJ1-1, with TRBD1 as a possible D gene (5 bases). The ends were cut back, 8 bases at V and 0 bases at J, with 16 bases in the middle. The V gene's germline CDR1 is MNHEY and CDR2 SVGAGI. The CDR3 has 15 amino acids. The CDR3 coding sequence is TGTGCCAGCCTTTGGGGGGAAAATATGAACACTGAAGCTTTCTTT. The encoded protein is CASLWGENMNTEAFF.

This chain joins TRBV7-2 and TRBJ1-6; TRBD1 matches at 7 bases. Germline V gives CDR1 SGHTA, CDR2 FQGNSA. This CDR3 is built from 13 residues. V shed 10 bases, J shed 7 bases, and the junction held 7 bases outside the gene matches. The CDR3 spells CATSDRANSPLHF. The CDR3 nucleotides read TGTGCCACCTCCGACAGGGCGAATTCACCCCTCCACTTT.

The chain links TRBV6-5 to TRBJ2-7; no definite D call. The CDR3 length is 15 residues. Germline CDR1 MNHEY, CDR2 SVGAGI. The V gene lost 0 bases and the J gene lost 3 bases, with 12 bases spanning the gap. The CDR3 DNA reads TGTGCCAGCAGTTACTCGGAAGACGCGGTCTACGAGCAGTACTTC. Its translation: CASSYSEDAVYEQYF.

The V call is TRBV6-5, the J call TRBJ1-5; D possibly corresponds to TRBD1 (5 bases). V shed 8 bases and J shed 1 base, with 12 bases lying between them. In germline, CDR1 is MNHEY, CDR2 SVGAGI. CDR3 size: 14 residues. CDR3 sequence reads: CASFDDRSNQPQHF. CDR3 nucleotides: TGTGCCAGCTTCGATGACAGAAGCAATCAGCCCCAGCATTTT.

The CDR3: CASSLSQGLNTEAFF. The CDR3 region has the DNA TGTGCCAGCAGCTTATCGCAGGGGCTGAACACTGAAGCTTTCTTT. V gene TRBV7-2 combines with J gene TRBJ1-1; D is possibly TRBD1 (6 bases). The germline V gene has CDR1 SGHTA and CDR2 FQGNSA. With 2 bases removed from V and 0 bases from J, the gap between germline ends came to 10 bases. The CDR3 is made up of 15 amino acids.